These 27 T cell receptor beta chains originate from one sample sequenced in a study of breast tumors, draining lymph nodes, adjacent tissues. Axillary draining lymph nodes of breast cancer patients supplied the node samples. TCRdb reprocessed the multiplex PCR reads with MiXCR, giving one entry per CDR3 protein. The repertoire consists of 250,000 or so distinct CDR3 sequences, with 30% to 35% occurring once and the leading ten covering more than 0.95%. Sequencing was performed on axillary lymph node tissue. The receptor source for this set is a female donor with breast cancer. Some clones in this sample may be carry-over from other donors' samples.

This clonotype occurred many times. The CDR3 bases are TGTGCCAGCAGCTCGACAGGGGGCTCGTACGAGCAGTACTTC. Translation: CASSSTGGSYEQYF. The V call is TRBV11-2, the J call TRBJ2-7; the match to TRBD1 covers 10 bases. Per germline, CDR1 SGHAT and CDR2 FQNNGV. V dropped 4 bases and J dropped 4; count of bases not matched to a gene: 4. The CDR3 is 14 amino acids.

This clonotype has a count of ten or more. This rearrangement joins TRBV5-1 to TRBJ2-1, with D perhaps matching TRBD2 (6 bases). CDR3 length: 15 amino acids. Trimming stripped 0 bases from V and 4 bases from J, with 11 bases between. Germline V CDR1 and CDR2: SGHRS, YFSETQ. The CDR3 coding sequence is TGCGCCAGCAGCTTGGTCCAGGCGGGGTACAATGAGCAGTTCTTC. This gives the protein CASSLVQAGYNEQFF.

The chain recombines TRBV5-6 with TRBJ1-5; possibly TRBD1 for D (5 bases). V gave up 2 bases and J gave up 9 bases, with 12 bases separating them. The CDR3 extends over 13 amino acids. Germline CDR1 and CDR2: SGHDT and YYEEEE. The CDR3 here is CASSFEGPPPQHF. The CDR3, as DNA: TGTGCCAGCAGCTTTGAGGGACCTCCGCCCCAGCATTTT.

The chain combines TRBV14 with TRBJ2-5, with D hard to call. The germline CDR1 and CDR2 sequences are SGHDN and FVKESK. The CDR3 runs to 18 residues. V shed 4 bases and J shed 1 base, with 22 bases lying between them. CDR3 bases: TGTGCCAGCAGCCTACAGTTCGGTGGCAGCCTTCCCCAAGAGACCCAGTACTTC. Translated, it gives CASSLQFGGSLPQETQYF.

This clonotype was picked up many times. The CDR3 spells CSVEEEGFYNEQFF. DNA of the CDR3: TGCAGCGTTGAAGAGGAGGGGTTCTACAATGAGCAGTTCTTC. V is TRBV29-1 and J is TRBJ2-1, with a possible D match to TRBD2 (6 bases). CDR3 length equals 14 residues. Germline V gene data show CDR1 as SQVTM and CDR2 as ANQGSEA. V was cut by 0 bases and J by 3 bases, with 9 bases left in between.

This clonotype has a count of ten or more. A read error may produce the germline difference seen at one junction end. The chain employs TRBV5-1 and TRBJ2-1, with TRBD2 identical over 11 bases. The CDR3 has 15 amino acids. Looked up from germline, CDR1 is SGHRS and CDR2 is YFSETQ. The CDR3 is CASSFGTSGYNEQFF. The CDR3 bases are TGTGCTAGCAGCTTTGGGACTAGCGGCTACAATGAGCAGTTCTTC.

This clonotype was seen once. This sequence joins TRBV10-1 and TRBJ1-5; possible D gene TRBD1, 5 bases. V lost 8 bases and J 0 bases, leaving 11 bases between the germline ends. Germline V lookup: CDR1 WNHNN, CDR2 SYGVQD (reference sequence). The CDR3 spans 14 residues. CDR3 protein: CASLSRVSNQPQHF. CDR3 coding DNA: TGCGCCAGCCTTTCCAGGGTTAGCAATCAGCCCCAGCATTTT.

Regarding this clonotype: This may stem from a read error, because a much larger clone lies one nucleotide away. The chain has TRBV7-9 and TRBJ2-1; 10 bases align to TRBD2. Germline CDR1 and CDR2: SEHNR and FQNEAQ (reference sequence). This CDR3 is 16 amino acids long. CDR3 bases: TGTGCCAGCAGTTTAGAGGTGACTAGCGGGTTCAATGAGCAGTTCTTC. This encodes CASSLEVTSGFNEQFF.

This clonotype was seen at least ten times. The chain is built from TRBV7-2 and TRBJ1-5, with D maybe TRBD1 (5 bases). This CDR3 is 16 amino acids long. CDR1 and CDR2 from the germline V gene are SGHTA and FQGNSA. The V gene lost 2 bases and the J gene lost 3 bases, with 14 bases spanning the gap. CDR3 region: CASSLRSGRVNQPQHF. CDR3 DNA: TGTGCCAGCAGCTTAAGAAGTGGCAGGGTCAATCAGCCCCAGCATTTT.

In regard to this clonotype: A read error is likely, as this CDR3 ends without the conserved phenylalanine or tryptophan. The chain carries TRBV5-1 and TRBJ1-1; D ambiguous. With 2 bases removed from V and 0 bases from J, the gap between germline ends came to 14 bases. The CDR3 loop spans 16 amino acids. Germline CDR1 reads SGHRS; CDR2 reads YFSETQ. Here the CDR3 reads CASSLLTLGLNTEAFC. The CDR3 DNA reads as TGCGCCAGCAGCTTATTGACACTTGGGCTGAACACTGAAGCTTTCTGT.

This rearrangement joins TRBV12-3 or TRBV12-4 to TRBJ2-3; 7 bases are shared with TRBD2. This CDR3 spans 14 amino acids. J was trimmed by 11 bases and V by 5 bases; bases with no gene match: 13. For the CDR3, the DNA is TGTGCCAGCAGTGGGGAGCGGGGCAGACATGAGCAGTATTTT. This codes for CASSGERGRHEQYF.

This clonotype was seen more than once but under ten times. The genes are TRBV12-3 or TRBV12-4 and TRBJ1-5, with 9 bases matching TRBD1. V shed 6 bases and J 7 bases; nucleotides not matched to a gene: 13. The CDR3 contains 16 residues. This CDR3 is CASSPLLGQGGQPQHF. CDR3 sequence (DNA): TGTGCCAGCAGCCCTCTATTGGGACAGGGTGGGCAGCCCCAGCATTTT.

Concerning this clonotype: One junction end does not reproduce the germline sequence, and a read error may be involved. This chain joins TRBV30 and TRBJ2-2, with 9 bases identical to TRBD1. This CDR3 is 14 amino acids long. Germline V gene data show CDR1 as GTSNPN and CDR2 as SVGIG (reference sequence). The CDR3 DNA reads as TGTGTCTGGCAAACAGGGGGCTACACCGGGGAGCTGTTTTTT. Residues: CVWQTGGYTGELFF.

About this clonotype: A much larger clone differs from this one at a single base, so this may be a read error. The chain uses TRBV5-5 and TRBJ2-7; D call uncertain. The CDR3 spans 17 residues. Germline V gene sequence: CDR1 SGHKS, CDR2 YYEKEE (reference sequence). CDR3: CASSQETTGLPLYEQYF. CDR3 nucleotides: TGCGCCAGCAGCCAAGAAACTACCGGCCTTCCCTTGTACGAGCAGTACTTC. Full variable domain (missing parts from reference TRBV5-5 and TRBJ2-7): DAGVTQSPTHLIKTRGQQVTLRCSPISGHKSVSWYQQVLGQGPQFIFQYYEKEERGRGNFPDRFSARQFPNYSSELNVNALLLGDSALYLCASSQETTGLPLYEQYFGPGTRLTVT.

This clonotype was detected ten times or more. This chain connects TRBV5-6 to TRBJ2-7; no definite D call. Looked up from germline, CDR1 is SGHDT and CDR2 is YYEEEE. The V and J ends lost 3 bases and 7 bases respectively, with 11 bases between them. The CDR3 covers 12 residues. The CDR3 sequence: CASSSPNREQYF. For the CDR3, the DNA is TGTGCCAGCAGCTCCCCGAATCGGGAGCAGTACTTC. Full variable domain (outside the CDR3, taken from reference TRBV5-6 and TRBJ2-7): DAGVTQSPTHLIKTRGQQVTLRCSPKSGHDTVSWYQQALGQGPQFIFQYYEEEERQRGNFPDRFSGHQFPNYSSELNVNALLLGDSALYLCASSSPNREQYFGPGTRLTVT.

In its sample, this clonotype was seen many times. This CDR3 reads CASSIAGAAYEQYF. The CDR3 DNA is TGTGCCAGTAGTATTGCGGGGGCCGCCTACGAGCAGTACTTC. The V call is TRBV19, the J call TRBJ2-7; possibly TRBD2 for D (7 bases). Trimming took off 3 bases at V and 2 bases at J, with 11 bases between the two ends. The CDR3 sequence is 14 residues long. The germline gives CDR1 LNHDA, CDR2 SQIVND (reference sequence).

This clonotype was observed at least ten times. The chain couples TRBV10-1 to TRBJ2-1, with TRBD2 as a possible D gene (6 bases). The germline V gene has CDR1 WNHNN and CDR2 SYGVQD (reference sequence). V was pared by 3 bases and J by 10 bases, with 25 bases between. The CDR3 has 17 amino acids. CDR3 DNA sequence: TGCGCCAGCAGTGAATTGAGCGGGTCTCCTAGTGATGTCGAGCAGTTCTTC. It is translated as CASSELSGSPSDVEQFF.

The chain uses TRBV29-1 and TRBJ2-1; TRBD2 aligns across 10 bases. The V segment lost 6 bases and the J segment 14 bases; nucleotides outside the gene matches: 10. CDR3 size: 12 residues. The V gene's germline CDR1 is SQVTM and CDR2 ANQGSEA. CDR3 loop: CSVGSLAGDEFF. CDR3 nucleotides: TGCAGCGTAGGTAGTCTAGCGGGAGACGAGTTCTTC.

The chain carries TRBV5-5 and TRBJ1-1, with D possibly TRBD1 on 6 matching bases. This CDR3 spans 15 amino acids. Trimming shortened V by 2 bases and J by 0 bases, and 11 bases separated the two germline ends. Germline CDR1 reads SGHKS; CDR2 reads YYEKEE (reference sequence). The CDR3 sequence is CASSFRTVMNTEAFF. The CDR3 DNA sequence: TGTGCCAGCAGCTTCCGGACAGTCATGAACACTGAAGCTTTCTTT.

This clonotype was recorded at least ten times. The chain employs TRBV5-4 and TRBJ2-7; TRBD1 matches at 7 bases. The CDR3 is made up of 13 amino acids. Germline CDR1 reads SGHNT; CDR2 reads YYREEE (reference sequence). V lost 4 bases, J lost 5 bases, and 6 bases stayed unmatched. CDR3 coding DNA: TGTGCCAGCAGCGGGGGACAGATCCACGAGCAGTACTTC. Translation gives CASSGGQIHEQYF.

This clonotype was seen many times. The rearrangement uses TRBV2 and TRBJ1-5, with D maybe TRBD1 (6 bases). Germline V gives CDR1 SNHLY, CDR2 FYNNEI. CDR3 size: 15 residues. Trimming took off 3 bases at V and 4 bases at J, with 13 bases between the two ends. This CDR3 is CASSEGAAGNQPQHF. CDR3 nucleotides: TGTGCCAGCAGTGAGGGGGCGGCGGGAAATCAGCCCCAGCATTTT. Using reference TRBV2 and TRBJ1-5 for the parts outside the CDR3, the full variable domain is EPEVTQTPSHQVTQMGQEVILRCVPISNHLYFYWYRQILGQKVEFLVSFYNNEISEKSEIFDDQFSVERPDGSNFTLKIRSTKLEDSAMYFCASSEGAAGNQPQHFGDGTRLSIL.

Points on this clonotype: A much larger clone differs by one base, so this may be a read error. The chain has TRBV11-3 and TRBJ2-7, with TRBD1 identical over 7 bases. CDR3 length: 15 amino acids. In germline, CDR1 is SGHNT, CDR2 YENEEA. The CDR3 coding sequence is TGTGCCAGCAGCTTGGAAAGTGGACAGGTCTACGAGCGGTACTTC. Its translation: CASSLESGQVYERYF.

This clonotype was counted at least ten times. This sequence joins TRBV5-1 and TRBJ2-1; 10 bases line up with TRBD2. V lost 2 bases, J lost 8 bases, and 13 bases stayed unmatched. Germline V gene data show CDR1 as SGHRS and CDR2 as YFSETQ. CDR3 length: 17 residues. DNA for the CDR3: TGCGCCAGCAGCTTAGTAAGAGCGGGAGGGCCGTCGGATGAGCAGTTCTTC. It yields the protein CASSLVRAGGPSDEQFF.

Turning to this clonotype: A clone one base away is much larger, so this may be a read error. This chain connects TRBV20-1 to TRBJ2-1; possible D gene TRBD2, 5 bases. Germline V gives CDR1 DFQATT, CDR2 SNEGSKA (reference sequence). The CDR3 covers 11 residues. The CDR3 DNA reads TGCAGTGCTAATAGCGTTGATGAGCAGTCCTTC. This gives the protein CSANSVDEQSF.

In regard to this clonotype: A much more abundant neighbour one base away suggests this may be a read error. V is TRBV5-4 and J is TRBJ2-5; a possible D gene is TRBD2 (6 bases). Germline V lookup: CDR1 SGHNT, CDR2 YYREEE (reference sequence). This CDR3 has 16 amino acids. CDR3 DNA sequence: TGTGCCAGCGGCTTGGAGAGGAGGGCCGTTTCAGAGACCCAGTACTTC. Its translation is CASGLERRAVSETQYF.

This clonotype was detected many times. V and J are TRBV10-3 and TRBJ2-5, with D possibly being TRBD2 (5 bases). The V and J ends lost 6 bases and 4 bases respectively, with 15 bases between them. Germline CDR1 reads ENHRY; CDR2 reads SYGVKD. CDR3 length equals 14 residues. CDR3 sequence: CAIRGARSGETQYF. In nucleotides, the CDR3 is TGTGCCATCAGGGGAGCCAGGAGTGGAGAGACCCAGTACTTC.

This clonotype showed up many times. J is TRBJ1-5 and V is TRBV7-2, with D perhaps matching TRBD1 (6 bases). This CDR3 has 14 amino acids. V was pared by 6 bases and J by 8 bases, with 17 bases between. Germline V gene data show CDR1 as SGHTA and CDR2 as FQGNSA. This chain's CDR3 is CASSQQGRREPQHF. CDR3 DNA sequence: TGTGCCAGCAGTCAACAGGGAAGGAGGGAGCCCCAGCATTTT.